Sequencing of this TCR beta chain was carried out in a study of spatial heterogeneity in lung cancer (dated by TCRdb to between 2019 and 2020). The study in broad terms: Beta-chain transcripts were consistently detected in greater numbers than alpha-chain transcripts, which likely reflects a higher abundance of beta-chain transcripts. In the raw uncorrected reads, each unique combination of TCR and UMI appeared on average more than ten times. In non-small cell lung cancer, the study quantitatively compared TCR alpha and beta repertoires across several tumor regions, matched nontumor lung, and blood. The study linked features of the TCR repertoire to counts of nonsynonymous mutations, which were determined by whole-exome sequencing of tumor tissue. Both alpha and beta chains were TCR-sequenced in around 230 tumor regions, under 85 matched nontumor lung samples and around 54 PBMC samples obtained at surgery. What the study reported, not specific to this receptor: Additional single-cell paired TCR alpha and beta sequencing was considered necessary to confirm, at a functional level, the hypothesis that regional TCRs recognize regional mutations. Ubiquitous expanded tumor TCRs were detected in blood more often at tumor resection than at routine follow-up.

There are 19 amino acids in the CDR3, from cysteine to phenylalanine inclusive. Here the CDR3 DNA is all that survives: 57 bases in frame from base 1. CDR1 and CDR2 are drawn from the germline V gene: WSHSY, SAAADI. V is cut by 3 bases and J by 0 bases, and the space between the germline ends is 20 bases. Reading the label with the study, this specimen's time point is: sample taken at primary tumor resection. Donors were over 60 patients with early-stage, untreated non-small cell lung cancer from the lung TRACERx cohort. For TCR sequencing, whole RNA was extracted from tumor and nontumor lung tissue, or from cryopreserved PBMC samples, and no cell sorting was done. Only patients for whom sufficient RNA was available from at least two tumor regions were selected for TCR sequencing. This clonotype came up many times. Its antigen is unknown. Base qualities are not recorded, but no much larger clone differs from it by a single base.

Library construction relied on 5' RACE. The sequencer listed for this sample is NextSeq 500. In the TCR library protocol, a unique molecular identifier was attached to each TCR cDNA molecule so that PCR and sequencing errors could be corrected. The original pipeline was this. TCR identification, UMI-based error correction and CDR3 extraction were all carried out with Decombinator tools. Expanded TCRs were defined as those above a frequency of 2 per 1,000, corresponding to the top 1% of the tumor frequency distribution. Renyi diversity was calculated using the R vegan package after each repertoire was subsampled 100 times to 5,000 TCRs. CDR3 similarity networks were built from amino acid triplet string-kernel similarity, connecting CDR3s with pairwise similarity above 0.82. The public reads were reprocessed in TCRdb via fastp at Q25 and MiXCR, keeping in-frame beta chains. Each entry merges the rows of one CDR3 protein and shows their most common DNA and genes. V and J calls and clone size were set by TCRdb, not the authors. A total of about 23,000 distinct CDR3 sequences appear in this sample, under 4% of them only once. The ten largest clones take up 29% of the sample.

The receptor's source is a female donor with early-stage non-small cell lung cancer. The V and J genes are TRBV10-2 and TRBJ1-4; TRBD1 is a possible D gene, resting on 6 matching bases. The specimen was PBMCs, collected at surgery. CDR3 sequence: CASSDSPNPRGTTNEKLFF. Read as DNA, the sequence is TGCGCCAGCAGTGACTCGCCAAACCCCAGGGGAACAACTAATGAAAAACTGTTTTTT.